This TCR beta chain came from a study of neurological immune-mediated disorders (dated by TCRdb to the late 2010s). For the wider study: Peripheral blood TCR-beta repertoires from patients with HTLV-I-associated myelopathy (HAM/TSP), patients with multiple sclerosis, and healthy controls were compared in the study using UMI-based sequencing. The 95 to 110 TCR-beta libraries covered PBMC samples along with longitudinal samples, technical triplicates, and paired sorted CD4+ and CD8+ T-cell subsets. Of the approximately 65 subjects in the cohort, roughly 14 were HAM/TSP patients, some 34 were multiple sclerosis patients, and approximately 20 were healthy controls.

Beyond this particular receptor, the publication reports: Expanded clones from different subjects shared no identical CDR3 amino acid sequences, which suggests that TCR-beta repertoires were private in all groups. TCR clonal expansion was highest in HAM/TSP patients and lowest in MS patients, with MS patients falling below even healthy controls.

cDNA synthesis used template-switch 5'RACE with a primer carrying a 10-nucleotide random unique molecular identifier tagging each TCR transcript. Each sequencing run produced over 170 million TCR-beta sequences covering 15-18 subjects. The RNeasy kit was used for extraction of total RNA. The KAPA Real-time Library Amplification kit was used to amplify TCR-beta VDJ regions with primers targeting the TCR constant region and the 5'RACE anchor. A first PCR added sample indexes and Illumina adaptors, after which a second PCR increased the library yield. The roughly 650 bp TCR product was size-selected on a 2% E-gel SizeSelection system after Ampure bead purification. Before pooling, library quality was assessed on a Bioanalyzer, concentration was determined with Qubit, and library quantification was performed with the Kapa Library Quantification kit. Paired-end 2 x 150 bp sequencing of the libraries was performed on an Illumina HiSeq 2500. To increase sequence diversity, about 25-31% phiX was spiked into each library pool. In the source study's methods: The UMI-based MiGEC pipeline processed quality-filtered reads and removed over 75% of raw TCR sequences during error correction. VDJ genes were aligned to IMGT germline references, and each clonotype was defined by a unique CDR3 amino acid sequence together with V-J genes. Clonal expansion, Shannon diversity, and CDR3 relatedness (CalcPairwiseDistances, ClusterSamples) were evaluated with VDJtools, and phylogenetic trees were built with CLCbio workbench. A clone was classed as expanded if it had 8 or more unique UMIs, a cutoff based on coefficient-of-variation modelling across technical triplicates. The public reads were run again by TCRdb, first through fastp at Q25 and then through MiXCR, and only productive beta chains were kept. Rows merge per CDR3 protein into single entries with the most common DNA and genes. V and J calls and clone size were set by TCRdb, not the authors. Here the sample has about 46,000 distinct CDR3 sequences; approximately 10% occur a single time. In total, the top ten clones hold under 5.5% of the sample.

This clonotype occurred many times. What antigen it recognizes has not been identified. No much larger clone exists at a distance of one base, and base qualities are not known. Libraries from unsorted PBMCs were made from 2 million PBMCs kept in RNAlater at -80 degrees C until RNA extraction. PBMCs were separated from peripheral blood using Ficoll-Hypaque density gradient centrifugation and then cryopreserved in liquid nitrogen. The V and J ends are trimmed by 5 bases and 10 bases, leaving 9 bases between them. The CDR3 sequence holds 11 residues, the cysteine and phenylalanine included. The retained sequence is limited to the CDR3, 33 bases, with the frame set at the first base.

Sequenced material: PBMCs. The chain was built from TRBV12-3 or TRBV12-4 and TRBJ2-1; perhaps TRBD1 is the D gene, with 5 bases matching. The sequence came from a man aged 65 to 79 with HTLV-1-associated myelopathy (HAM/TSP). Here the CDR3 is given as CASSRRTEQFF. The nucleotides are TGTGCCAGCAGTAGACGGACAGAGCAGTTCTTC.